There are a few counts of the clone carrying this T cell receptor (beta chain). The antigen remains undetermined. Using a J-beta primer mix together with a sample-barcoded 5' primer, a second PCR was run for about 6 to 12 cycles. The study obtained at least 3 million CDR3-containing paired-end reads from every sample. TCRdb re-called the 5' RACE reads through MiXCR, storing one row per CDR3 protein. In the table there are roughly 1 million distinct CDR3 sequences, under 30% of which are singletons. The CDR3 runs to 17 residues. Germline V gene lookup returns CDR1 SQVTM and CDR2 ANQGSEA. Per sample, extraction of total RNA gave at least 5.5 micrograms in every case. The sample originates from a study of blood T cells in healthy people across ages. Study-wide points: Both higher diversity and more naive CD4+ cells marked long-lived donors when set against aged donors. Diversity of TCR beta per million T cells declined in a roughly linear way with age.

Separately, the same data were catalogued under a study of T cells of mothers and their children.

This sequence originates from a girl under 10 years old in good health. Sequencing was performed on blood. The V call is TRBV29-1, the J call TRBJ2-1; TRBD2 matches at 10 bases. The last part of the DNA fits TRBJ2-5 better; the J call may be wrong. CDR3 nucleotide sequence: TGCAGCGTTGAGGGGACCGTGGGGACTAGCGTGAAGGAGACCCAGTACTTC. Translation gives CSVEGTVGTSVKETQYF.